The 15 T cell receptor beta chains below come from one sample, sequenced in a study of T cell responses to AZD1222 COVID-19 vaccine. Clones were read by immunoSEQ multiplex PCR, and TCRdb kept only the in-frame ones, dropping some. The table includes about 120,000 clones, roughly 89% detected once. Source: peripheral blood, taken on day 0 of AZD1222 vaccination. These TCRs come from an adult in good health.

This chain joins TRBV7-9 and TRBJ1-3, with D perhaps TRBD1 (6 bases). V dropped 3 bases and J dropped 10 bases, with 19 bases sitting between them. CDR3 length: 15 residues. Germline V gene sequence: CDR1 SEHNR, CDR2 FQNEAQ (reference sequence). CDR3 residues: CASSLTGGTKRTIYF. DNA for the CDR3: TGTGCCAGCAGCTTGACAGGCGGCACAAAACGGACCATATATTTT.

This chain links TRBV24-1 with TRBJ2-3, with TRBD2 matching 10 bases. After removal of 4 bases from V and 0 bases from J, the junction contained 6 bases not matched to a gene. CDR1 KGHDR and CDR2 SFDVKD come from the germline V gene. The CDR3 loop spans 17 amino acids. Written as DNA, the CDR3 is TGTGCCACCAGTGACCCCGGGACTAGCGCCAGCACAGATACGCAGTATTTT. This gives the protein CATSDPGTSASTDTQYF.

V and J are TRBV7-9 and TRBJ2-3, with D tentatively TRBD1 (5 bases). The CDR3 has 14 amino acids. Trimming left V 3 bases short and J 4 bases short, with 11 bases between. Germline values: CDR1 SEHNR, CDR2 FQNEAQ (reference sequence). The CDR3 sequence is CASSFQATADTQYF. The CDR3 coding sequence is TGTGCCAGCAGCTTTCAAGCGACAGCAGATACGCAGTATTTT.

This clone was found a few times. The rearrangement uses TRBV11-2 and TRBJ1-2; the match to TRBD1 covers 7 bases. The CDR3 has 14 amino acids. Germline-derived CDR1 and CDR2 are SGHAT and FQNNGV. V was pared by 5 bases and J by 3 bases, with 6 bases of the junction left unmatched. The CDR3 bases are TGTGCCAGCAGCGGCGGGACAGTACACTATGGCTACACCTTC. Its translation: CASSGGTVHYGYTF.

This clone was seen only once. CDR3 amino acids: CASSHPGRGAVEQYF. Here the CDR3 DNA reads TGTGCCAGCAGCCACCCCGGGCGAGGCGCGGTCGAGCAGTACTTC. V gene TRBV3-1 (or the pseudogene TRBV3-2) combines with J gene TRBJ2-7; the D is unclear. This CDR3 comprises 15 residues. Trimming left V 3 bases short and J 6 bases short, with 18 bases between. CDR1 is LGHDT and CDR2 is YNNKEL in the germline V gene (reference sequence).

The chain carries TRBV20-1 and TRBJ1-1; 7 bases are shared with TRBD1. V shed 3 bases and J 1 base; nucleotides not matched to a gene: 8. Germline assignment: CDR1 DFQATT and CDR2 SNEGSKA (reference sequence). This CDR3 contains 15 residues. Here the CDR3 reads CSASVGGTANTEAFF. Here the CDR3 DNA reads TGCAGTGCTAGTGTGGGTGGGACAGCGAACACTGAAGCTTTCTTT.

The CDR3 loop reads CASGLVAGRSYEQYF. For the CDR3, the DNA is TGTGCTAGTGGTTTGGTGGCAGGGCGCTCCTACGAGCAGTACTTC. This chain connects TRBV12-5 to TRBJ2-7; tentatively, D is TRBD1 (5 bases). From germline, CDR1 is LGHNT and CDR2 FRNRAP. CDR3 size: 15 residues. V shed 0 bases and J shed 0 bases, with 9 bases lying between them.

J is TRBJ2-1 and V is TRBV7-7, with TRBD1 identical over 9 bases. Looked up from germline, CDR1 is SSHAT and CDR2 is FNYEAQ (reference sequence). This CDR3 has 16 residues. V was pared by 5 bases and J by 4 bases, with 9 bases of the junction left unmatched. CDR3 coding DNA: TGTGCCAGCAGCCCACATAGGGACAGGGAATACAATGAGCAGTTCTTC. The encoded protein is CASSPHRDREYNEQFF.

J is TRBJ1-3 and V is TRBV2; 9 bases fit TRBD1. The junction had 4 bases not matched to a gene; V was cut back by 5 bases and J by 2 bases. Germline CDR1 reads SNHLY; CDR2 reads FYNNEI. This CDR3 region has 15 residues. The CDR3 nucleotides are TGTGCCAGCAGTAAACAGGGGGCCACTGGAAACACCATATATTTT. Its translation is CASSKQGATGNTIYF.

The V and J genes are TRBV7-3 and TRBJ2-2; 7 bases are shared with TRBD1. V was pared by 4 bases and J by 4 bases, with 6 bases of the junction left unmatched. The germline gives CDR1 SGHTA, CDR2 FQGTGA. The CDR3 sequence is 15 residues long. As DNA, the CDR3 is TGTGCCAGCAGCTCGGACCCAGGGGGCACCGGGGAGCTGTTTTTT. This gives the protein CASSSDPGGTGELFF.

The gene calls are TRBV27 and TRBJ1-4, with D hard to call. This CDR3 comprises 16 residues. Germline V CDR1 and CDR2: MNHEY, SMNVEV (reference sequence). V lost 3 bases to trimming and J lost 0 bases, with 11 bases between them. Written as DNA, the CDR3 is TGTGCCAGCAGTTTTGAAGGGAGAACAACTAATGAAAAACTGTTTTTT. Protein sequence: CASSFEGRTTNEKLFF.

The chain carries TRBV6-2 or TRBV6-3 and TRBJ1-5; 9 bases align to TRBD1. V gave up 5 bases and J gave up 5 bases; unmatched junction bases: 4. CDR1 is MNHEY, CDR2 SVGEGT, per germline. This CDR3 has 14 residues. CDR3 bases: TGTGCCAGCAGTAAAACAGGGGGCTATCAGCCCCAGCATTTT. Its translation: CASSKTGGYQPQHF.

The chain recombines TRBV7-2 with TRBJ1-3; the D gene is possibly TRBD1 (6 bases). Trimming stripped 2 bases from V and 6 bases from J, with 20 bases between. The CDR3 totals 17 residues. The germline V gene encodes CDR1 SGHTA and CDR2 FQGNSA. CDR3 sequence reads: CASSLMGGPILANTIYF. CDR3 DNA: TGTGCCAGCAGCTTAATGGGGGGCCCGATCCTGGCAAACACCATATATTTT. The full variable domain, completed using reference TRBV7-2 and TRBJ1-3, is GAGVSQSPSNKVTEKGKDVELRCDPISGHTALYWYRQSLGQGLEFLIYFQGNSAPDKSGLPSDRFSAERTGGSVSTLTIQRTQQEDSAVYLCASSLMGGPILANTIYFGEGSWLTVV.

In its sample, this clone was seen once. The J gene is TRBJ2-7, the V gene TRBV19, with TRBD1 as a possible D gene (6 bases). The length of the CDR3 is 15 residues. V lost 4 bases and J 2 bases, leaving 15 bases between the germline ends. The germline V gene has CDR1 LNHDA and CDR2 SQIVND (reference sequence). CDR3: CASSTPGQLTYEQYF. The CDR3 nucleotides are TGTGCCAGTAGTACTCCGGGACAACTGACCTACGAGCAGTACTTC.

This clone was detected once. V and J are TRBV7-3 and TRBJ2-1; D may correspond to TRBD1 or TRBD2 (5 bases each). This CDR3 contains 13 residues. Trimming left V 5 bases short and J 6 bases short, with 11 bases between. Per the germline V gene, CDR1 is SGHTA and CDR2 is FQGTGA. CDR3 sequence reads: CASSAGTPNEQFF. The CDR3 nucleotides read TGTGCCAGCAGCGCCGGGACGCCCAATGAGCAGTTCTTC.